This T cell receptor (beta chain) originates from a study of T cells in tuberculosis. On the study more broadly: This South African cohort compared adolescents with or without latent tuberculosis against adults with active tuberculosis. Notes on the study in general: Smaller distances to GMM-specific TCRs suggested their expansion in active tuberculosis. A GMM-specific repertoire classifier reached roughly 87% accuracy, AUROC approximately 0.9.

Time point indicated: new active TB diagnosis, blood taken before or within 7 days of starting treatment. This CDR3 has 14 amino acids. V shed 5 bases, J shed 3 bases, and the junction held 5 bases outside the gene matches. Germline values: CDR1 MNHEY, CDR2 SMNVEV (reference sequence). The table came from immunoSEQ multiplex PCR; TCRdb's copy has only in-frame clones and leaves some out. Of 25,000 to 35,000 clones in the sample, approximately 90% are singletons; the top ten hold roughly 7%. For this clone: Its target is not known.

The sequence was collected from an adult with tuberculosis. Some clones in this sample may be carry-over from other donors' samples. The V gene is TRBV27, the J gene TRBJ2-3, with 7 nucleotides matching TRBD2. The sequencing here drew on PBMCs, taken at tuberculosis diagnosis. CDR3 loop: CASSGSGGTDTQYF. CDR3 DNA sequence: TGTGCCAGCAGTGGGTCGGGGGGTACAGATACGCAGTATTTT.